These 5 T cell receptor beta chains share one sample of origin, sequenced in a study of T cells in Graves' hyperthyroidism and ophthalmopathy. RNA transcripts provided the source from which TCR beta CDR3 regions were amplified. HTBI primers were used for first-round RT-PCR of the TCR CDR3. TCRdb used MiXCR to reprocess the multiplex PCR reads, holding one entry per CDR3 protein. The sample lists 300,000 or so distinct CDR3 sequences, 15% to 20% occurring once. The sample comprised blood. The receptors shown here come from a woman aged 55-69 years with Graves' ophthalmopathy.

The CDR3: CASSFSLAGGFVMDEQFF. CDR3 in DNA: TGTGCCAGCAGTTTTTCCCTAGCGGGAGGCTTCGTGATGGATGAGCAGTTCTTC. The genes are TRBV28 and TRBJ2-1; 11 nucleotides line up with TRBD2. Trimming took 3 bases from V and 8 from J; bases not matched to a gene: 15. Germline V CDR1 and CDR2: MDHEN, SYDVKM. There are 18 residues in the CDR3.

This clonotype has a count of ten or more. CDR3 amino acids: CASGLGRNLYEQYF. The CDR3 DNA reads as TGTGCTAGTGGTTTGGGCAGGAACCTCTACGAGCAGTACTTC. The chain uses TRBV12-5 and TRBJ2-7; the D is unclear. Trimming stripped 1 base from V and 3 bases from J, with 10 bases between. This CDR3 region has 14 residues. Germline V gene data show CDR1 as LGHNT and CDR2 as FRNRAP.

This sequence joins TRBV7-2 and TRBJ2-2, with 9 bases lining up with TRBD1. After removal of 5 bases from V and 5 bases from J, the junction contained 6 bases not matched to a gene. The CDR3 is 15 residues long. Germline V CDR1 and CDR2: SGHTA, FQGNSA. The CDR3 DNA is TGTGCCAGCAGCCCCCGGACAGGGGCGACCGGGGAGCTGTTTTTT. Translated, it gives CASSPRTGATGELFF. Variable domain in full (rest from reference TRBV7-2 and TRBJ2-2): GAGVSQSPSNKVTEKGKDVELRCDPISGHTALYWYRQSLGQGLEFLIYFQGNSAPDKSGLPSDRFSAERTGGSVSTLTIQRTQQEDSAVYLCASSPRTGATGELFFGEGSRLTVL.

The sample holds a few counts of this clonotype. J is TRBJ2-3 and V is TRBV5-1; D remains ambiguous. CDR1 is SGHRS and CDR2 is YFSETQ in the germline V gene. V was clipped by 0 bases and J by 1 base, with 6 bases between them. CDR3 length equals 14 residues. CDR3 in DNA: TGCGCCAGCAGCTTGGACATCCGCACAGATACGCAGTATTTT. Amino acids: CASSLDIRTDTQYF.

The chain has TRBV4-1 and TRBJ2-2; 9 positions match TRBD1. The length of the CDR3 is 17 residues. Germline V gene sequence: CDR1 MGHRA, CDR2 YSYEKL. The junction had 6 bases not matched to a gene; V was cut back by 0 bases and J by 4 bases. The CDR3 spells CASSQEGTGLVTGELFF. CDR3 nucleotides: TGCGCCAGCAGCCAAGAAGGGACAGGGTTGGTCACCGGGGAGCTGTTTTTT.